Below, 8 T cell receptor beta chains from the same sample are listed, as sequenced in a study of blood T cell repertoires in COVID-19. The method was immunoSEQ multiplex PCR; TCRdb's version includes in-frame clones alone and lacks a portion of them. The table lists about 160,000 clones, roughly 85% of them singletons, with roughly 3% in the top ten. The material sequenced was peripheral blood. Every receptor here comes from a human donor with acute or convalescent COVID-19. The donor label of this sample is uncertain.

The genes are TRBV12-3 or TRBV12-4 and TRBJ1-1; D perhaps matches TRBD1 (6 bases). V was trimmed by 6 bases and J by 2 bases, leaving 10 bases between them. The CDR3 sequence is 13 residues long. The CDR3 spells CASRRGTNTEAFF. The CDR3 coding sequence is TGTGCCAGCAGAAGGGGGACCAACACTGAAGCTTTCTTT.

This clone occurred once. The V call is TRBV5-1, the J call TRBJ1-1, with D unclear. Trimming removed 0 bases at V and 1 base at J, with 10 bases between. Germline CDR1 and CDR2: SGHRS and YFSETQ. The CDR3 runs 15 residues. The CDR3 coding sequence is TGCGCCAGCAGCTTGGGAGGCGGTAAGAACACTGAAGCTTTCTTT. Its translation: CASSLGGGKNTEAFF. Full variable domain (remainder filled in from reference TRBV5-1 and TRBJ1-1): KAGVTQTPRYLIKTRGQQVTLSCSPISGHRSVSWYQQTPGQGLQFLFEYFSETQRNKGNFPGRFSGRQFSNSRSEMNVSTLELGDSALYLCASSLGGGKNTEAFFGQGTRLTVV.

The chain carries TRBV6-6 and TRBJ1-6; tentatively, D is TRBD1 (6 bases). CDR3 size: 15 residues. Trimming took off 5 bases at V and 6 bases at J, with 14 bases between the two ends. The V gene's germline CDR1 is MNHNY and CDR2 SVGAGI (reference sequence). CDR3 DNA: TGTGCCAGCAGTATCACCGGGACAAGTAATTCACCCCTCCACTTT. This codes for CASSITGTSNSPLHF.

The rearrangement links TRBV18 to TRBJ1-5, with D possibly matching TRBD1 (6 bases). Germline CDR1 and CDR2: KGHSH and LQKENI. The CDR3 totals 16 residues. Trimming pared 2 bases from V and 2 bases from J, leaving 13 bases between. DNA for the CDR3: TGTGCCAGCTCACCAAAAGGGGGTGAGGGCAATCAGCCCCAGCATTTT. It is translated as CASSPKGGEGNQPQHF.

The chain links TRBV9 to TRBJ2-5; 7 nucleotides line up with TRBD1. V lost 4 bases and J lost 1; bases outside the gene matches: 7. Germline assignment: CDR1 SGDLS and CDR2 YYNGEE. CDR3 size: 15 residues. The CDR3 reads CASSHGAGGQETQYF. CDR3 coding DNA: TGTGCCAGCAGCCACGGGGCAGGGGGCCAAGAGACCCAGTACTTC. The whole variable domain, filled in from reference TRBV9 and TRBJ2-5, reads DSGVTQTPKHLITATGQRVTLRCSPRSGDLSVYWYQQSLDQGLQFLIQYYNGEERAKGNILERFSAQQFPDLHSELNLSSLELGDSALYFCASSHGAGGQETQYFGPGTRLLVL.

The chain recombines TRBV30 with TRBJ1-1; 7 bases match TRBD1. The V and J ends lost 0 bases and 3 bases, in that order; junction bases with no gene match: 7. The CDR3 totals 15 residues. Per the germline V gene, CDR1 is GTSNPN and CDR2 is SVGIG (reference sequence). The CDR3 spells CAWSVRQGRDTEAFF. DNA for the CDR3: TGTGCCTGGAGTGTTCGACAGGGAAGGGACACTGAAGCTTTCTTT.

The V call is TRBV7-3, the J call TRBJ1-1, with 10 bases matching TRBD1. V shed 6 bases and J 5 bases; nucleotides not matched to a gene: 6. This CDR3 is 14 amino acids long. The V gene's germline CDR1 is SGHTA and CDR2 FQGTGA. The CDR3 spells CASSSTGGATEAFF. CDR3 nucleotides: TGTGCCAGCAGTTCGACAGGGGGCGCGACTGAAGCTTTCTTT. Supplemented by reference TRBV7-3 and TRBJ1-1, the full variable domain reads GAGVSQTPSNKVTEKGKYVELRCDPISGHTALYWYRQSLGQGPEFLIYFQGTGAADDSGLPNDRFFAVRPEGSVSTLKIQRTERGDSAVYLCASSSTGGATEAFFGQGTRLTVV.

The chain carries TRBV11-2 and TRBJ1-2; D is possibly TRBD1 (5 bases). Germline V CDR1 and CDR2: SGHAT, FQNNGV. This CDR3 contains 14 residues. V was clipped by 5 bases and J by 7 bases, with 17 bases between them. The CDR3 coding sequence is TGTGCCAGCAGCCTCCTGGTGGGGGACTTTGGCTACACCTTC. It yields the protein CASSLLVGDFGYTF.